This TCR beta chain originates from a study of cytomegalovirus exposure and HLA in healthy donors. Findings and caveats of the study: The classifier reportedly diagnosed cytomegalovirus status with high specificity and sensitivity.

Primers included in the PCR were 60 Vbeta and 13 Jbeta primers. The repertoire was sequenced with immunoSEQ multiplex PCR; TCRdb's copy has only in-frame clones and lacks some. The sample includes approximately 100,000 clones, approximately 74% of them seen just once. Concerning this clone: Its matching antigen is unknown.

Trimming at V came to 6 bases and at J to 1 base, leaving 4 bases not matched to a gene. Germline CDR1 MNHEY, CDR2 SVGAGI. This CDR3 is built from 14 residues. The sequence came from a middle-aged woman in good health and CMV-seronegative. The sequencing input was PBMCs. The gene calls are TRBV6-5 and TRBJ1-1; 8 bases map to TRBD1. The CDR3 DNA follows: TGTGCCAGCAGCCGGGACAGGCGGAACACTGAAGCTTTCTTT. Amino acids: CASSRDRRNTEAFF.